This T cell receptor beta chain was recorded in a study of T cell responses to AZD1222 COVID-19 vaccine (dated by TCRdb to about 2021). General notes on the study: AZD1222 recipients with second doses at about 4 weeks or about 12 weeks were pooled, because spike-specific TCR depth and breadth did not differ between schedules. TCR sequencing covered 233 trial participants: 207 given two doses of AZD1222 and about 26 given two doses of MenACWY control vaccine. Trial participants were enrolled by age into 18-55, 56-69 and 70-plus year subgroups, with about 150, 28 and 57 TCR-sequenced participants respectively. General study outcomes and caveats: In the small 56-69-year group, the increase in depth fell short of significance, most likely because of low power. Only five to seven AZD1222 recipients were SARS-CoV-2 seropositive at baseline, limiting conclusions about previously exposed vaccinees. Epitopes outside the regions mutated in the B.1.351 and B.1.1.7 variants were reportedly recognized by nearly half of the unique spike-specific TCRs. Most participants were white British and females outnumbered males, and the authors suggested that clonal diversity may have been underestimated. The whole spike protein was spanned by vaccine-associated CD4 TCRs, and dominant responses were seen in regions 160-218 and 743-854. Spike-specific TCR breadth and depth rose significantly after two AZD1222 doses compared with day 0 and with MenACWY recipients. Because no day 14 peak-response samples were available, the repertoires could be characterized only after the peak T cell response.

A remark on this clone: Its antigen specificity is not known. There are no base qualities to consult, and no much larger clone falls within one base.

According to the study, the label for this sample's time point signals: baseline before first vaccination. Vaccinee samples were obtained from the UK trials COV001 and COV002, which included a single-blind randomized controlled phase 2/3 trial of AZD1222 (ChAdOx1 nCoV-19) in healthy adults. For TCRbeta chain sequencing, PBMC samples were collected from trial participants at day 0 and at day 28 after the second dose. The CDR3 regions of human TCRbeta chains were analyzed by immunosequencing. Per the source publication's procedure: TCRs in the repertoires were matched against a reference library of SARS-CoV-2-specific TCRs that had been generated with the MIRA antigen-specificity platform. Breadth was defined as the fraction of unique TCRs that were SARS-CoV-2-associated. Depth was defined as the fraction of total T cells that were SARS-CoV-2-associated. Using the MIRA data, every spike-specific TCR was mapped to the spike region that the TCR reacted to and assigned to either a CD4 or a CD8 class. Log10-transformed breadth and depth values were compared by one-way ANOVA with Sidak's multiple comparisons tests. The immuneACCESS repertoire file appears here via TCRdb, limited to in-frame rearrangements. These files lack a portion of the clones; in checked studies, under half of the deficit traces to unresolved V genes, and the cause of the others is not known. V, J and clone size derive from that table, while D and trimming were established from the DNA sequence. The sample data list about 130,000 clones, and just over 85% of these were observed just once. The top ten constitute about 8.3% of the sample.

V is pared back by 6 bases and J by 4 bases, with 22 bases lying between the germline termini. Sequences SNHLY (CDR1) and FYNNEI (CDR2) are obtained from the germline V gene. The CDR3 covers 17 residues, taking in both the cysteine and the phenylalanine. Here the CDR3 DNA is all that survives: 51 bases in frame from base 1. The sequencing used peripheral blood, collected on day 0 of AZD1222 vaccination. The sequence was obtained from an adult in good health. The sequence is built from TRBV2 and TRBJ2-1; TRBD2 is possibly the D segment (7 matching bases). The sequenced DNA: TGTGCCAGCAGGATGACAGGCGAGGGGGGGTTGTACAATGAGCAGTTCTTC. This is translated as CASRMTGEGGLYNEQFF.